Listed here are 14 T cell receptor beta chains from one sample, sequenced in a study of PD-1 blockade in classical Hodgkin lymphoma. Following autologous stem cell transplantation, relapse occurred in every patient, and exposure to brentuximab vedotin varied. Data came from immunoSEQ multiplex PCR; TCRdb stores just in-frame clones and leaves some out. The data contain roughly 41,000 clones, about 91% of them seen just once; the ten biggest clones take up roughly 7.7%. The specimen was peripheral blood mononuclear cells (PBMCs), collected before the second cycle of nivolumab. These receptors were obtained from a human donor with classical Hodgkin lymphoma.

The rearrangement uses TRBV11-2 and TRBJ1-5; D call uncertain. Trimming cost V 5 bases and J 10 bases, with 15 bases left between them. The CDR3 loop spans 13 amino acids. Germline CDR1 SGHAT, CDR2 FQNNGV. CDR3 in amino acids: CASSPSLGPPQHF. The CDR3, as DNA: TGTGCCAGCAGCCCTTCACTAGGTCCCCCCCAGCATTTT.

V and J are TRBV6-5 and TRBJ2-1, with a weak D call TRBD2 (6 bases). Germline loops: CDR1 MNHEY, CDR2 SVGAGI. Between the trimmed V and J ends, which lost 6 bases and 4 bases, there was a span of 16 bases. The CDR3 spans 15 residues. CDR3 sequence: CASRTSLAWYNEQFF. As DNA, the CDR3 is TGTGCCAGCAGAACCTCCCTAGCGTGGTACAATGAGCAGTTCTTC.

This sequence joins TRBV29-1 and TRBJ2-5; 8 bases are a match to TRBD1. The germline gives CDR1 SQVTM, CDR2 ANQGSEA. The length of the CDR3 is 13 residues. The J segment lost 1 base and the V segment lost 7 bases, leaving 5 bases of the junction unmatched. The CDR3, as DNA: TGCAGCGATATCACAGGGGGCCAAGAGACCCAGTACTTC. Amino acids: CSDITGGQETQYF.

V is TRBV2 and J is TRBJ2-5; 8 bases fit TRBD2. Germline V CDR1 and CDR2: SNHLY, FYNNEI. CDR3 length equals 12 residues. The junction had 3 bases not matched to a gene; V was cut back by 6 bases and J by 6 bases. The CDR3 coding sequence is TGTGCCAGCAGATCGGGGGGGCAGACCCAGTACTTC. This translates into CASRSGGQTQYF.

This chain connects TRBV2 to TRBJ2-1; 9 nucleotides line up with TRBD1. The trim removed 7 bases at V and 5 bases at J, leaving 3 bases unmatched. Germline CDR1 SNHLY, CDR2 FYNNEI. The CDR3 runs 13 residues. DNA for the CDR3: TGTGCCAGCAAGGGACAGGGTGACAATGAGCAGTTCTTC. Translating it yields CASKGQGDNEQFF. Looking up the rest from reference TRBV2 and TRBJ2-1 gives the full variable domain: EPEVTQTPSHQVTQMGQEVILRCVPISNHLYFYWYRQILGQKVEFLVSFYNNEISEKSEIFDDQFSVERPDGSNFTLKIRSTKLEDSAMYFCASKGQGDNEQFFGPGTRLTVL.

The rearrangement links TRBV25-1 to TRBJ2-7; 9 bases are shared with TRBD1. Germline CDR1 is MGHDK and CDR2 is SYGVNS. This CDR3 is built from 15 residues. V shed 4 bases and J 6 bases; nucleotides not matched to a gene: 10. The CDR3 here is CASSAWTGESSEQYF. The CDR3 DNA sequence: TGTGCCAGCAGTGCTTGGACAGGGGAATCCAGCGAGCAGTACTTC.

The V call is TRBV19, the J call TRBJ2-7; the D call may be TRBD1 or TRBD2 (5 bases each). The CDR3 spans 15 residues. The germline V gene has CDR1 LNHDA and CDR2 SQIVND (reference sequence). Trimming cost V 6 bases and J 3 bases, with 18 bases left between them. In nucleotides, the CDR3 is TGTGCCAGTAGCTCCGGGACGACGAACCTCTACGAGCAGTACTTC. It translates to CASSSGTTNLYEQYF. The full variable domain, rest sourced from reference TRBV19 and TRBJ2-7, is DGGITQSPKYLFRKEGQNVTLSCEQNLNHDAMYWYRQDPGQGLRLIYYSQIVNDFQKGDIAEGYSVSREKKESFPLTVTSAQKNPTAFYLCASSSGTTNLYEQYFGPGTRLTVT.

The rearrangement uses TRBV29-1 and TRBJ2-6, with 8 positions matching TRBD1. V dropped 5 bases and J dropped 0; count of bases not matched to a gene: 6. The CDR3 is 16 amino acids. Germline assignment: CDR1 SQVTM and CDR2 ANQGSEA. The CDR3: CSVQSRGHSGANVLTF. The CDR3 coding sequence is TGCAGCGTTCAGAGCAGGGGGCACTCTGGGGCCAACGTCCTGACTTTC.

This rearrangement joins TRBV4-2 to TRBJ2-3, with D possibly matching TRBD2 (5 bases). This CDR3 is built from 15 residues. The ends were cut back, 1 base at V and 2 bases at J, with 10 bases in the middle. CDR1 and CDR2 from the germline V gene are LGHNA and YNFKEQ. CDR3 in amino acids: CASSQVRLATDTQYF. CDR3 nucleotide sequence: TGTGCCAGCAGCCAAGTACGTCTAGCCACAGATACGCAGTATTTT.

V usage is TRBV6-5 and J usage is TRBJ1-2; D is ambiguous. V gave up 6 bases and J gave up 6 bases, with 8 bases separating them. Per the germline V gene, CDR1 is MNHEY and CDR2 is SVGAGI. The CDR3 consists of 11 residues. The CDR3 nucleotides are TGTGCCAGCAGGGCCTTCGATGGCTACACCTTC. It yields the protein CASRAFDGYTF.

The chain combines TRBV5-1 with TRBJ2-5; TRBD2 is a possible D gene (7 bases). The CDR3 sequence is 17 residues long. The germline V and J ends were trimmed by 4 bases and 1 base, with 20 bases remaining between them. Germline V gene sequence: CDR1 SGHRS, CDR2 YFSETQ. The CDR3 bases are TGCGCCAGCAGCCCCTCCGGGCCTCGGGGGGCCCAAGAGACCCAGTACTTC. Residues: CASSPSGPRGAQETQYF.

The rearrangement joins TRBV5-4 to TRBJ2-3; D is ambiguous. The CDR3 totals 12 residues. The germline CDR1 and CDR2 sequences are SGHNT and YYREEE (reference sequence). Trimming removed 0 bases at V and 5 bases at J, with 4 bases between. The CDR3 coding sequence is TGTGCCAGCAGCTTGGGCGGAGATACGCAGTATTTT. Amino acid sequence: CASSLGGDTQYF.

V gene TRBV6-5 combines with J gene TRBJ2-7, with TRBD2 identical over 8 bases. J lost 0 bases, V lost 2 bases, and 6 bases had no gene match. Germline loops: CDR1 MNHEY, CDR2 SVGAGI. The CDR3 covers 16 residues. CDR3 in amino acids: CASSYLTSVGSYEQYF. The DNA for the CDR3 is TGTGCCAGCAGTTACCTGACTAGCGTGGGCTCCTACGAGCAGTACTTC.

J is TRBJ1-2 and V is TRBV2; D is unresolved. The CDR3 runs to 13 residues. Germline V gene lookup returns CDR1 SNHLY and CDR2 FYNNEI. V was clipped by 3 bases and J by 6 bases, with 11 bases between them. CDR3 loop: CASSDRKEDGYTF. The CDR3 coding sequence is TGTGCCAGCAGTGACAGGAAGGAGGATGGCTACACCTTC.